Below, 10 T cell receptor beta chains from the same sample are listed, as sequenced in a study of cytomegalovirus exposure and HLA in healthy donors. The PCR used 60 Vbeta and 13 Jbeta primers. TCRdb's copy holds only in-frame clones and misses some; the assay was immunoSEQ multiplex PCR. The top ten hold 6.8% of the sample, which has about 59,000 clones, 65% to 75% seen once. Material: PBMCs. The receptors were sampled from a man in his thirties or forties in good health and CMV-seropositive.

The V gene is TRBV4-3, the J gene TRBJ2-3; 8 nucleotides align to TRBD2. The CDR3 runs to 15 residues. J lost 3 bases, V lost 4 bases, and 6 bases had no gene match. In germline, CDR1 is LGHNA, CDR2 YSLEER. CDR3 protein: CASSRRGGPTDTQYF. The CDR3 nucleotides are TGCGCCAGCAGCCGACGGGGGGGGCCGACAGATACGCAGTATTTT.

This clone was observed a single time. The chain employs TRBV5-1 and TRBJ2-3; a possible D gene is TRBD1 (6 bases). V was trimmed by 4 bases and J by 2 bases, leaving 11 bases between them. Germline CDR1 is SGHRS and CDR2 is YFSETQ. CDR3 size: 14 residues. The CDR3 DNA follows: TGCGCCAGCAGCATGGGACAAGACACAGATACGCAGTATTTT. Translated, it gives CASSMGQDTDTQYF.

This CDR3 is CASSQAQNRGRMNTEAFF. For the CDR3, the DNA is TGCGCCAGCAGCCAAGCTCAGAACAGGGGGAGGATGAACACTGAAGCTTTCTTT. V is TRBV4-3 and J is TRBJ1-1; TRBD1 agrees at 8 bases. The CDR3 runs 18 residues. Germline V gives CDR1 LGHNA, CDR2 YSLEER. Germline trimming cut 1 base from V and 0 bases from J; bases unmatched to any gene: 10.

This rearrangement joins TRBV15 to TRBJ1-5; weak D call: TRBD1 (5 bases). The germline V gene encodes CDR1 LNHNV and CDR2 YYDKDF (reference sequence). Trimming removed 2 bases at V and 0 bases at J, with 8 bases between. CDR3 length equals 15 residues. Here the CDR3 DNA reads TGTGCCACCAGCAGAAAACAGGATAGCAATCAGCCCCAGCATTTT. It translates to CATSRKQDSNQPQHF.

J is TRBJ1-1 and V is TRBV7-2, with TRBD1 matching over 7 bases. The V gene end was trimmed by 1 base and the J gene end by 5 bases; junction bases not matched to a gene: 10. This CDR3 has 16 amino acids. The germline V gene encodes CDR1 SGHTA and CDR2 FQGNSA. The DNA of the CDR3 is TGTGCCAGCAGCTTAGTTGGGACAGCGAGAGGAACTGAAGCTTTCTTT. It translates to CASSLVGTARGTEAFF.

This rearrangement joins TRBV10-3 to TRBJ1-2; a weak D match, TRBD1 (5 bases). CDR1 is ENHRY and CDR2 is SYGVKD in the germline V gene. The CDR3 length is 13 residues. V dropped 3 bases and J dropped 4 bases, with 9 bases sitting between them. The CDR3 DNA reads TGTGCCATCAGTGAAGGGGTCGGCTATGGCTACACCTTC. Its translation is CAISEGVGYGYTF.

J is TRBJ2-1 and V is TRBV7-2, with 8 bases that match TRBD2. CDR3 length: 14 amino acids. Germline lookup yields CDR1 SGHTA and CDR2 FQGNSA. The trim removed 8 bases at V and 0 bases at J, leaving 3 bases unmatched. The CDR3 loop is CASSGTSSYNEQFF. The CDR3 nucleotides read TGTGCCAGCTCCGGGACTAGCTCCTACAATGAGCAGTTCTTC.

V and J are TRBV13 and TRBJ1-5, with 11 bases aligning to TRBD1. The CDR3 is 14 residues long. Germline CDR1 PRHDT, CDR2 FYEKMQ (reference sequence). V shed 5 bases, J shed 6 bases, and the junction held 3 bases outside the gene matches. CDR3 loop: CASSLGQGAQPQHF. The CDR3 DNA reads TGTGCCAGCAGCCTCGGACAGGGGGCTCAGCCCCAGCATTTT.

V usage is TRBV4-1 and J usage is TRBJ2-7, with a possible D match to TRBD1 (5 bases). Germline loops: CDR1 MGHRA, CDR2 YSYEKL. The CDR3 totals 13 residues. V lost 8 bases to trimming and J lost 1 base, with 12 bases between them. The CDR3 sequence: CASVGHGSYEQYF. CDR3 nucleotide sequence: TGCGCCAGCGTGGGGCACGGTTCCTACGAGCAGTACTTC.

The CDR3 reads CASSQVTVQGGTEAFF. Here the CDR3 DNA reads TGTGCCAGCAGCCAAGTAACAGTCCAGGGGGGCACTGAAGCTTTCTTT. J is TRBJ1-1 and V is TRBV4-2; 7 bases are shared with TRBD1. This CDR3 has 16 amino acids. V was clipped by 1 base and J by 4 bases; unmatched bases: 9. Germline-derived CDR1 and CDR2 are LGHNA and YNFKEQ.